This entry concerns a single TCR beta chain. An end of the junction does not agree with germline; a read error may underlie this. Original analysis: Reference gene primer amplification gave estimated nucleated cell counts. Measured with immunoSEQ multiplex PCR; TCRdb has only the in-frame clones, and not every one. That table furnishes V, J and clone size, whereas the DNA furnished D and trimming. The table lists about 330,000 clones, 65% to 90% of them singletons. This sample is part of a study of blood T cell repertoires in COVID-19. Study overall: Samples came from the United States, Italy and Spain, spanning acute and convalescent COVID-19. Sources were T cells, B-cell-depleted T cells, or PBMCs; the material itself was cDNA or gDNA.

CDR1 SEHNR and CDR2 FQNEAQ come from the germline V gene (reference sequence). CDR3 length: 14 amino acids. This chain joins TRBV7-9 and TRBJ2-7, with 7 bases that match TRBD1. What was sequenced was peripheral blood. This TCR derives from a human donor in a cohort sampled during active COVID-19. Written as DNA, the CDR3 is TGTGCCAGCAGTTTAGCCTCGACAGGGTACGAGCAGTACTTC. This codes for CASSLASTGYEQYF. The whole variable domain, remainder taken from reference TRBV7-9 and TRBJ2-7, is DTGVSQNPRHKITKRGQNVTFRCDPISEHNRLYWYRQTLGQGPEFLTYFQNEAQLEKSRLLSDRFSAERPKGSFSTLEIQRTEQGDSAMYLCASSLASTGYEQYFGPGTRLTVT.